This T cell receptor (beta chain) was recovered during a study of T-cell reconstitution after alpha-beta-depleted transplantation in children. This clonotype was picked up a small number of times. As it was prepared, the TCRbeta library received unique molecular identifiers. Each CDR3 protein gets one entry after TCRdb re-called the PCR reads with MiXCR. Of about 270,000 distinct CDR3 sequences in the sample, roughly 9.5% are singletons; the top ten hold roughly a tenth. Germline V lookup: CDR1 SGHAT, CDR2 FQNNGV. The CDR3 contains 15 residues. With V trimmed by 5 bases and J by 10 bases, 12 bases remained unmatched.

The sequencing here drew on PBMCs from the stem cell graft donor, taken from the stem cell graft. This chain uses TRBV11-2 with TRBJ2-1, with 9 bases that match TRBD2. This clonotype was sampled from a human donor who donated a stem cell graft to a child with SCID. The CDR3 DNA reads TGTGCCAGCAGCCTACTGGCGGGGGGGCCGGTGGAGCAGTTCTTC. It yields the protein CASSLLAGGPVEQFF.